These 10 T cell receptor beta chains were sequenced from one sample in a study of T-cell reconstitution after alpha-beta-depleted transplantation in children. TCRbeta library preparation incorporated unique molecular identifiers. Each CDR3 protein is one row after TCRdb ran MiXCR on the PCR reads. The table lists 280,000 or so distinct CDR3 sequences, 11% of them singletons. Sequencing was performed on peripheral blood, taken 180 days after TCRalphabeta/CD19-depleted stem cell transplant. The receptors were gathered from a male patient between 2 and 9 years old who had a stem cell transplant for chronic granulomatous disease, so the T cells may come from the graft donor.

This clonotype was seen many times. The rearrangement links TRBV29-1 to TRBJ2-1; maybe TRBD2 (5 bases). The germline V and J ends were trimmed by 5 bases and 9 bases, with 20 bases remaining between them. Germline lookup yields CDR1 SQVTM and CDR2 ANQGSEA. The CDR3 runs 14 residues. This CDR3 reads CSVLSLQLAGEQFF. The DNA for the CDR3 is TGCAGCGTTCTATCCCTCCAGCTAGCAGGTGAGCAGTTCTTC.

This clonotype has at least ten counts. The V and J genes are TRBV20-1 and TRBJ2-7; D is unresolved. Germline V lookup: CDR1 DFQATT, CDR2 SNEGSKA (reference sequence). V lost 0 bases and J lost 4, with 28 bases in between. The CDR3 runs to 19 residues. CDR3 loop: CSARDRNGKSHASSYEQYF. The CDR3 DNA follows: TGCAGTGCTAGAGACCGAAATGGGAAGAGTCACGCCTCGAGTTACGAGCAGTACTTC.

This clonotype has ten or more counts. This chain connects TRBV11-1 to TRBJ2-3, with 11 bases matching TRBD2. J was trimmed by 6 bases and V by 5 bases; bases with no gene match: 16. Germline-derived CDR1 and CDR2 are SGHAT and FQDESV (reference sequence). This CDR3 region has 18 residues. In DNA form, the CDR3 reads TGTGCCAGCAGCCTTAGCAATCGGACTAGCGGGCTGGGGGATACGCAGTATTTT. Translating it yields CASSLSNRTSGLGDTQYF.

This clonotype was seen many times. The junction differs from germline at one of its ends, possibly a read error. The CDR3 loop reads CASSWAVTF. The CDR3 bases are TGTGCCAGCAGTTGGGCGGTTACTTTC. V and J are TRBV12-3 or TRBV12-4 and TRBJ2-7; D unresolved. The CDR3 extends over 9 amino acids.

This chain joins TRBV19 and TRBJ2-2, with D tentatively TRBD2 (7 bases). Germline CDR1 reads LNHDA; CDR2 reads SQIVND (reference sequence). With 8 bases removed from V and 3 bases from J, the gap between germline ends came to 22 bases. This CDR3 region has 17 residues. CDR3 DNA sequence: TGTGCCAGTGCCACTTTGGGGGGGGCCTCGGACACCGGGGAGCTGTTTTTT. This gives the protein CASATLGGASDTGELFF. The full variable domain, in which reference TRBV19 and TRBJ2-2 provide the parts outside the CDR3, is DGGITQSPKYLFRKEGQNVTLSCEQNLNHDAMYWYRQDPGQGLRLIYYSQIVNDFQKGDIAEGYSVSREKKESFPLTVTSAQKNPTAFYLCASATLGGASDTGELFFGEGSRLTVL.

This clonotype occurred a few times. V and J are TRBV3-1 and TRBJ2-1, with a possible D match to TRBD2 (6 bases). V lost 1 base, J lost 9 bases, and 10 bases lay in between. The CDR3 is 13 amino acids. Germline assignment: CDR1 LGHDT and CDR2 YNNKEL (reference sequence). CDR3 bases: TGTGCCAGCAGCCAAGCATGGGAGGCTGAGCAGTTCTTC. Translation: CASSQAWEAEQFF.

At least ten counts were recorded for this clonotype. The chain has TRBV3-1 and TRBJ2-1, with D perhaps TRBD2 (5 bases). Germline V gene sequence: CDR1 LGHDT, CDR2 YNNKEL (reference sequence). V lost 4 bases and J 5 bases, leaving 9 bases between the germline ends. This CDR3 has 13 amino acids. CDR3 sequence reads: CASSRRTDNEQFF. The CDR3 bases are TGTGCCAGCAGCCGGAGGACGGACAATGAGCAGTTCTTC.

The sample holds many counts of this clonotype. The V gene is TRBV29-1, the J gene TRBJ2-1; 10 bases line up with TRBD2. With V trimmed by 5 bases and J by 10 bases, 8 bases remained unmatched. This CDR3 has 13 residues. CDR1 is SQVTM, CDR2 ANQGSEA, per germline. CDR3 sequence: CSVKAGGPEEQFF. For the CDR3, the DNA is TGCAGCGTTAAAGCGGGGGGGCCGGAGGAGCAGTTCTTC.

This clonotype was counted at least ten times. The chain links TRBV6-2 or TRBV6-3 to TRBJ2-6; D remains unclear. The CDR3 is 15 amino acids. Trimming left V 10 bases short and J 1 base short, with 14 bases between. CDR1 and CDR2 from the germline V gene are MNHEY and SVGEGT. The CDR3 DNA reads TGTGCCACCACGGACGGAAATTCTGGGGCCAACGTCCTGACTTTC. It specifies CATTDGNSGANVLTF.

This clonotype was counted ten times or more. The chain combines TRBV12-3 or TRBV12-4 with TRBJ2-7; a weak D match, TRBD1 (6 bases). V was shortened by 5 bases and J by 4 bases, with 12 bases between the two germline ends. CDR3 size: 13 residues. CDR3 loop: CASSMDRKYEQYF. CDR3 sequence (DNA): TGTGCCAGCAGTATGGACAGAAAATACGAGCAGTACTTC.